This T cell receptor (beta chain) was captured by sequencing in a study of CD8+ T cells in alopecia areata. Following extraction, RNA underwent reverse transcription to cDNA, which served as the sequencing template. The data were produced by immunoSEQ multiplex PCR, yet TCRdb's version contains in-frame clones alone and is incomplete. The table lists about 190,000 clones, 50% to 70% of them singletons, with 1.3% in the top ten. Study conclusions and caveats: Patients shared TCRs less clearly than mice did, possibly for HLA-related reasons. Scalp sample sequencing also detects resident alphabeta T cells of normal skin.

Treatment here: oral pan-JAK inhibitor, 5-10 mg twice daily. Germline assignment: CDR1 SQVTM and CDR2 ANQGSEA. V lost 5 bases to trimming and J lost 4 bases; unmatched junction nucleotides: 2. The CDR3 length is 12 residues. This clone is a singleton in its sample. What it recognizes is unknown. The clonotype was recovered from a human donor with alopecia areata. Sequences were derived from CD4+ T cells sorted from blood, sampled between weeks 49 and 50, from a patient treated with tofacitinib. The rearrangement joins TRBV29-1 to TRBJ1-2; TRBD1 agrees at 9 bases. CDR3 sequence: CSVRTGVYGYTF. The CDR3, as DNA: TGCAGCGTTCGGACAGGGGTCTATGGCTACACCTTC.